This is a list of T cell receptor beta chains from one sample in a study of response to subunit inactivated influenza vaccine. Using its own MiXCR run on the RT-PCR reads, TCRdb lists one record per CDR3 protein. This sample has a few hundred thousand distinct CDR3 sequences, with around a fifth found just once. The sample consisted of PBMCs from blood, taken about 20 months after vaccination. The receptors here all came from a man in his fifties or sixties who received an inactivated influenza vaccine. CDR3s leave out the opening cysteine and the closing phenylalanine or tryptophan. Each record gives: V gene, J gene, CDR3 protein.

TRBV6-2/TRBV6-3	TRBJ2-7	ASSFGTSGPAYEQY
TRBV21-1	TRBJ2-2	ASSKAMVAGGPGTGELF
TRBV30	TRBJ1-3	AWSRDGHSGNTIY
TRBV20-1	TRBJ2-7	SALGTGPIGEQY
TRBV5-1	TRBJ1-3	ASSFGQGPNSGNTIY
TRBV5-6	TRBJ2-1	ASSFGTPQNERF
TRBV18	TRBJ1-6	ASSPRSSYNSPLH
TRBV15	TRBJ1-1	ATSFGRWTEAF
TRBV5-4	TRBJ2-2	ASRGQGSNTGELF
TRBV6-5	TRBJ1-5	ASSTLRGSNQPQH
TRBV12-3/TRBV12-4	TRBJ1-5	ASSLQGQSNQPQH
TRBV7-9	TRBJ1-1	ASSSSLGFSSNTEAF
TRBV29-1	TRBJ1-4	SVRKTGGEKLF
TRBV28	TRBJ2-7	ASSLSEVVEQY
TRBV5-5	TRBJ1-3	ASSYDISGNTIY
TRBV4-3	TRBJ2-2	ASSQDAGHRANTGELF
TRBV7-9	TRBJ2-1	ASSPNNNEQF
TRBV12-3/TRBV12-4	TRBJ2-7	ASTPDRGRNEQY
TRBV7-8	TRBJ2-2	ASALAGDTGELF
TRBV30	TRBJ2-3	AWRPAGSTDTQY
TRBV15	TRBJ2-3	ATSRNSGGDTQY
TRBV7-9	TRBJ1-1	ASSVGGANTEAF
TRBV6-2/TRBV6-3	TRBJ2-7	ASSYSISYEQY
TRBV15	TRBJ1-5	ATSRVGRHQPQH
TRBV4-1	TRBJ1-2	ASSQDPAGYGGGYGYT
TRBV18	TRBJ2-5	ASSPLAGAYQETQY
TRBV7-2	TRBJ2-5	ASSSNPNGGAQY
TRBV6-5	TRBJ2-5	ASSYSNQPGQQETQY
TRBV10-3	TRBJ1-1	AIRGPWGTEAF
TRBV6-1	TRBJ1-6	ASRGPTGQNSPLH
TRBV12-3/TRBV12-4	TRBJ2-5	ASSLGASRGTQY
TRBV5-1	TRBJ2-1	ASSAGTSGYEQF
TRBV6-1	TRBJ2-1	ASSLRGKRNNEQF
TRBV15	TRBJ1-2	ATRDGDGYT
TRBV5-1	TRBJ1-1	ASSFAGVSEAF
TRBV30	TRBJ1-2	AWFRVEQGDYGYT
TRBV29-1	TRBJ1-5	SARRGEDQPQH
TRBV7-2	TRBJ2-1	ASSLDLNEQF
TRBV12-3/TRBV12-4	TRBJ1-5	ASTPDLRGPNQPQH
TRBV7-2	TRBJ1-2	ASSLRQGAAPDYGYT
TRBV6-1	TRBJ1-4	ASSDRDRGIGKLF
TRBV20-1	TRBJ1-5	SATGLLGQVRNQPQH
TRBV20-1	TRBJ1-2	SASGTGSSNYGYT
TRBV25-1	TRBJ2-5	ASSSRDSRY
TRBV4-1	TRBJ2-1	ASSQDGRKSSYNEQF
TRBV5-1	TRBJ2-2	ASSSGQSDYTGELF
TRBV12-3/TRBV12-4	TRBJ2-7	ASRPGQGSYEQY
TRBV4-3	TRBJ2-1	ASSQDPSGYNEQF
TRBV7-9	TRBJ1-5	ASSFSDSNQPQH
TRBV5-6	TRBJ2-6	ASSQDYGANVLT
TRBV29-1	TRBJ2-5	SVRPAQETQY
TRBV20-1	TRBJ1-1	SARVAGVPMNTEAF
TRBV6-5	TRBJ1-4	ASSYGPGNEKLF
TRBV12-3/TRBV12-4	TRBJ1-3	ASSLGGNTIY
TRBV28	TRBJ2-1	ASSYSPGQGHNEQF